Below, 17 T cell receptor beta chains from the same sample are listed, as sequenced in a study of T cell responses to AZD1222 COVID-19 vaccine. The protocol was immunoSEQ multiplex PCR, while the TCRdb copy is restricted to in-frame clones and leaves out a portion. The table shows about 100,000 clones, with over 80% occurring only once. The sample was peripheral blood, taken 28 days after the second AZD1222 dose. The receptor set was obtained from an adult who received the AZD1222 COVID-19 vaccine.

The chain links TRBV7-2 to TRBJ1-2, with D possibly being TRBD1 (5 bases). This CDR3 region has 14 residues. Germline loops: CDR1 SGHTA, CDR2 FQGNSA. Trimming took 1 base from V and 4 from J, leaving 10 bases between them. CDR3 sequence: CASSLVGESYGYTF. The CDR3 DNA is TGTGCCAGCAGCTTAGTGGGGGAGAGCTATGGCTACACCTTC.

The chain uses TRBV18 and TRBJ2-1; tentatively, D is TRBD2 (6 bases). The V gene's germline CDR1 is KGHSH and CDR2 LQKENI. Trimming removed 0 bases from V and 6 bases from J, with 12 bases in between. The CDR3 has 15 amino acids. The chain's CDR3 is CASSPPTSSANEQFF. CDR3 sequence (DNA): TGTGCCAGCTCACCACCAACTAGCTCAGCCAATGAGCAGTTCTTC.

This rearrangement joins TRBV5-4 to TRBJ2-4, with 12 bases identical to TRBD2. Trimming took 1 base from V and 5 from J; bases not matched to a gene: 13. The germline CDR1 and CDR2 sequences are SGHNT and YYREEE (reference sequence). The CDR3 is 19 residues long. The CDR3 region is CASSLRWLAGGVIQNIQYF. CDR3 nucleotide sequence: TGTGCCAGCAGCTTGAGATGGCTAGCGGGGGGGGTTATCCAAAACATTCAGTACTTC.

J is TRBJ2-5 and V is TRBV7-8, with a possible D match to TRBD2 (5 bases). In germline, CDR1 is SGHVS, CDR2 FQNEAQ. The CDR3 length is 15 residues. Trimming shortened V by 1 base and J by 2 bases, and 11 bases separated the two germline ends. This CDR3 is CASSLGTGRQETQYF. The CDR3 bases are TGTGCCAGCAGCTTAGGGACGGGGAGACAAGAGACCCAGTACTTC.

DNA for the CDR3: TGCGCCAGCAGGCGAACAGGGGGCGAGCGCTACAATGAGCAGTTCTTC. Amino acids: CASRRTGGERYNEQFF. The V gene is TRBV5-1, the J gene TRBJ2-1, with 9 nucleotides matching TRBD1. Germline V gene data show CDR1 as SGHRS and CDR2 as YFSETQ. Trimming removed 5 bases from V and 3 bases from J; junction bases left unmatched: 9. This CDR3 spans 16 amino acids.

The sample holds one count of this clone. The chain recombines TRBV5-1 with TRBJ2-5, with D tentatively TRBD1 (6 bases). Germline V CDR1 and CDR2: SGHRS, YFSETQ. V was trimmed by 7 bases and J by 7 bases, leaving 20 bases between them. The CDR3 has 14 residues. The CDR3 reads CASSPWVPQGTQYF. The CDR3 DNA reads TGCGCCAGCTCCCCCTGGGTTCCACAGGGGACCCAGTACTTC.

This clone came up a few times. The chain joins TRBV7-9 to TRBJ2-1; 8 bases agree with TRBD1. Germline-derived CDR1 and CDR2 are SEHNR and FQNEAQ (reference sequence). This CDR3 region has 15 residues. With 3 bases clipped from V and 10 bases from J, the junction kept 11 bases outside the gene matches. CDR3 DNA: TGTGCCAGCAGCTTTGTGACAGGGGACCTAAGCGAGCAGTTCTTC. It yields the protein CASSFVTGDLSEQFF.

The rearrangement joins TRBV7-2 to TRBJ1-1, with 8 bases fitting TRBD1. Germline loops: CDR1 SGHTA, CDR2 FQGNSA. Trimming took 5 bases from V and 1 from J; bases not matched to a gene: 12. This CDR3 has 17 residues. The CDR3 is CASSASLTGQENTEAFF. The CDR3 nucleotides are TGTGCCAGCAGCGCAAGCCTCACGGGACAGGAGAACACTGAAGCTTTCTTT.

J is TRBJ2-2 and V is TRBV6-6; D gene uncertain. The CDR3 runs 13 residues. Between the trimmed V and J ends, which lost 6 bases and 1 base, there was a span of 6 bases. Per germline, CDR1 MNHNY and CDR2 SVGAGI (reference sequence). The CDR3 spells CASRIWNTGELFF. The DNA for the CDR3 is TGTGCCAGCAGGATCTGGAACACCGGGGAGCTGTTTTTT.

The chain couples TRBV18 to TRBJ2-7, with TRBD2 identical over 14 bases. The J segment lost 7 bases and the V segment lost 3 bases, leaving 8 bases of the junction unmatched. The CDR3 is 16 amino acids. Germline CDR1 is KGHSH and CDR2 is LQKENI. Here the CDR3 reads CASSPMGLAGVKEQYF. The CDR3 DNA reads as TGTGCCAGCTCACCGATGGGACTAGCGGGAGTAAAGGAGCAGTACTTC.

This chain connects TRBV7-2 to TRBJ1-5; D is unresolved. Per the germline V gene, CDR1 is SGHTA and CDR2 is FQGNSA. This CDR3 has 15 residues. The V gene lost 1 base and the J gene lost 0 bases, with 7 bases spanning the gap. In DNA, the CDR3 is TGTGCCAGCAGCTTAGGACCAAATAGCAATCAGCCCCAGCATTTT. It is translated as CASSLGPNSNQPQHF.

This clone has a handful of counts. The chain combines TRBV10-2 with TRBJ2-7, with D perhaps TRBD1 (6 bases). Trimming removed 6 bases at V and 4 bases at J, with 10 bases between. From germline, CDR1 is WSHSY and CDR2 SAAADI. This CDR3 region has 12 residues. CDR3 residues: CASRLQGYEQYF. The CDR3, as DNA: TGCGCCAGCAGACTACAGGGTTACGAGCAGTACTTC.

The CDR3 sequence: CASSLRDRSYGYTF. The CDR3 DNA reads TGTGCCAGCAGTTTACGGGACAGATCCTATGGCTACACCTTC. V and J are TRBV27 and TRBJ1-2, with TRBD1 identical over 7 bases. This CDR3 is built from 14 residues. Trimming cost V 2 bases and J 4 bases; bases outside gene matches: 4. CDR1 and CDR2 (germline): MNHEY, SMNVEV (reference sequence).

CDR3 DNA: TGTGCCAGCAGCACCCGCTGGACAGGGTATGGCTACACCTTC. It codes for CASSTRWTGYGYTF. The chain is built from TRBV7-8 and TRBJ1-2, with 8 positions matching TRBD1. The trim removed 5 bases at V and 5 bases at J, leaving 7 bases unmatched. In germline, CDR1 is SGHVS, CDR2 FQNEAQ. CDR3 length: 14 residues.

The gene calls are TRBV9 and TRBJ1-2; possible D gene TRBD1, 5 bases. Germline values: CDR1 SGDLS, CDR2 YYNGEE. V shed 4 bases and J shed 7 bases, with 14 bases lying between them. The length of the CDR3 is 13 residues. CDR3: CASSSAGPGGYTF. The CDR3 nucleotides read TGTGCCAGCAGCTCCGCGGGGCCCGGTGGCTACACCTTC.

V usage is TRBV2 and J usage is TRBJ2-3, with TRBD2 matching 13 bases. J was trimmed by 0 bases and V by 6 bases; bases with no gene match: 12. Germline values: CDR1 SNHLY, CDR2 FYNNEI. CDR3 length: 19 amino acids. The CDR3 DNA reads TGTGCCAGCAGGGATAGGACTAGCGGGGGCGTAACTAGCACAGATACGCAGTATTTT. It specifies CASRDRTSGGVTSTDTQYF.

V usage is TRBV4-2 and J usage is TRBJ1-6; no definite D call. Germline loops: CDR1 LGHNA, CDR2 YNFKEQ. This CDR3 spans 15 amino acids. Trimming shortened V by 4 bases and J by 6 bases, and 13 bases separated the two germline ends. The CDR3 spells CASSPKLGGNSPLHF. CDR3 nucleotide sequence: TGTGCCAGCAGCCCCAAGCTGGGTGGTAATTCACCCCTCCACTTT.